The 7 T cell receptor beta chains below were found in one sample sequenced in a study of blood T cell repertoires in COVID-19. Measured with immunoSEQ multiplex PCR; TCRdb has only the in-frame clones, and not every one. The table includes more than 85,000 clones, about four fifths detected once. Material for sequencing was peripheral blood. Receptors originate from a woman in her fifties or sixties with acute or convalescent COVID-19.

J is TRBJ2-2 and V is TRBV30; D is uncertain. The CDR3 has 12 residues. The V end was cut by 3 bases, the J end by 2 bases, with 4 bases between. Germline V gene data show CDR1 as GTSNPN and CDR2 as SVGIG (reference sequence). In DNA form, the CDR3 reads TGTGCCTGGAGCTCCAACACCGGGGAGCTGTTTTTT. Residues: CAWSSNTGELFF. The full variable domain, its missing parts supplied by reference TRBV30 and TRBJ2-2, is SQTIHQWPATLVQPVGSPLSLECTVEGTSNPNLYWYRQAAGRGLQLLFYSVGIGQISSEVPQNLSASRPQDRQFILSSKKLLLSDSGFYLCAWSSNTGELFFGEGSRLTVL.

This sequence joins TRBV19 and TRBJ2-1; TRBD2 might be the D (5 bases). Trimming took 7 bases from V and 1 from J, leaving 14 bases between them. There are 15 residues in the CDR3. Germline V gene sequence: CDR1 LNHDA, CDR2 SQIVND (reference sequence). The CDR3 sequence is CASTPEGESYNEQFF. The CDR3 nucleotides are TGTGCCAGTACCCCTGAGGGAGAATCCTACAATGAGCAGTTCTTC.

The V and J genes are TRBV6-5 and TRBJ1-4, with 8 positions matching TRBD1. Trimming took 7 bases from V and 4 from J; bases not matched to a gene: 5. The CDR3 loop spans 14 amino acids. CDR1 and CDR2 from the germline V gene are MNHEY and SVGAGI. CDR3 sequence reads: CASKHRGNNEKLFF. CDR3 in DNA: TGTGCCAGCAAACACAGGGGGAATAATGAAAAACTGTTTTTT.

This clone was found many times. DNA for the CDR3: TGTGCCAGTAGTTCCAACTCGAACGTAGATACGCAGTATTTT. Protein sequence: CASSSNSNVDTQYF. The gene calls are TRBV19 and TRBJ2-3; D is unresolved. Germline CDR1 LNHDA, CDR2 SQIVND (reference sequence). CDR3 length equals 14 residues. V gave up 5 bases and J gave up 5 bases, with 14 bases separating them.

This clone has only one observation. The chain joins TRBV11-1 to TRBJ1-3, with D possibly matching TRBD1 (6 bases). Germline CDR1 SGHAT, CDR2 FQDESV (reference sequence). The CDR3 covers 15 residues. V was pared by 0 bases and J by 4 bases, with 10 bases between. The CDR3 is CASSLAGTLGNTIYF. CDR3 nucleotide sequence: TGTGCCAGCAGCTTAGCCGGGACACTAGGAAACACCATATATTTT.

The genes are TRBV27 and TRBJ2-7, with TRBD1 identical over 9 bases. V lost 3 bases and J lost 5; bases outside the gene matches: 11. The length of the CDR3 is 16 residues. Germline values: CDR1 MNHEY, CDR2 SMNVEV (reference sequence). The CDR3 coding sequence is TGTGCCAGCAGTTTTGCAGACAGGGGGACCTACGACGAGCAGTACTTC. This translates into CASSFADRGTYDEQYF.

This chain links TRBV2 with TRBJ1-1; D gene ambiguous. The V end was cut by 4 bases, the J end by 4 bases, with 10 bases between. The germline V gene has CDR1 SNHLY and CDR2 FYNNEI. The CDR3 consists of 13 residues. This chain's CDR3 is CASSAGEGTEAFF. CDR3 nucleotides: TGTGCCAGCAGTGCTGGGGAGGGCACTGAAGCTTTCTTT.